Here is one T cell receptor beta chain with its context. This CDR3 region has 15 residues. The germline CDR1 and CDR2 sequences are ENHRY and SYGVKD. Trimming removed 6 bases from V and 4 bases from J, with 18 bases in between. This specimen comes from a study of glioma-infiltrating T cells after dendritic cell vaccination. Generated by immunoSEQ multiplex PCR, the TCRdb table keeps only in-frame clones and is missing some. This sample has some 70,000 clones; 81% occur once, and the top ten carry under 8%. Sequencing used blood, obtained before dendritic cell vaccination. This TCR was sampled from a human donor with glioblastoma. V gene TRBV10-3 combines with J gene TRBJ1-2; perhaps TRBD1 as D (6 bases). CDR3 DNA sequence: TGTGCCATCAGCCCCGGACAGACTATCAGCTATGGCTACACCTTC. It is translated as CAISPGQTISYGYTF.